These 21 T cell receptor beta chains were sequenced from one sample in a study of OX40 agonist ivuxolimab in advanced cancers. Some clones are missing from TCRdb's copy, which holds only in-frame ones; the method was immunoSEQ multiplex PCR. Of more than 55,000 clones in the sample, around 90% were seen once. This sample comprised CD4+ or CD8+ T cells sorted from blood, obtained in a trial of the OX40 agonist ivuxolimab. These receptors were collected from an adult with an advanced solid tumor such as melanoma, head and neck, liver or kidney cancer.

V usage is TRBV30 and J usage is TRBJ2-5, with D unclear. The CDR3 sequence is 13 residues long. The V gene lost 0 bases and the J gene lost 1 base, with 6 bases spanning the gap. The germline CDR1 and CDR2 sequences are GTSNPN and SVGIG (reference sequence). Here the CDR3 reads CAWSVGAQETQYF. CDR3 DNA: TGTGCCTGGAGTGTCGGAGCCCAAGAGACCCAGTACTTC.

The chain couples TRBV7-6 to TRBJ2-1; D is ambiguous. Germline CDR1 is SGHVS and CDR2 is FNYEAQ. V was cut by 4 bases and J by 0 bases, with 7 bases left in between. The CDR3 has 14 amino acids. This chain's CDR3 is CASSSGSSYNEQFF. Written as DNA, the CDR3 is TGTGCCAGCAGCTCCGGGTCCTCCTACAATGAGCAGTTCTTC.

The gene calls are TRBV5-4 and TRBJ1-2, with unresolved D. Deletions cut 5 bases from V and 4 bases from J, with 12 bases between. The CDR3 is 13 amino acids. Germline V lookup: CDR1 SGHNT, CDR2 YYREEE (reference sequence). As DNA, the CDR3 is TGTGCCAGCAGGGGAGGAAGTATCTATGGCTACACCTTC. It translates to CASRGGSIYGYTF.

This clone showed up just a few times. The V call is TRBV6-5, the J call TRBJ1-2; D not resolved. The V end lost 0 bases, the J end lost 1 base, and 6 bases lay between the germline ends. The CDR3 has 14 amino acids. From germline, CDR1 is MNHEY and CDR2 SVGAGI. CDR3 in amino acids: CASSYSKLNYGYTF. The DNA of the CDR3 is TGTGCCAGCAGTTACTCGAAACTTAACTATGGCTACACCTTC.

The count of this clone is one. J is TRBJ2-1 and V is TRBV5-1; 9 bases line up with TRBD2. The V segment lost 4 bases and the J segment 8 bases; nucleotides outside the gene matches: 7. Germline CDR1 is SGHRS and CDR2 is YFSETQ. The CDR3 is 14 residues long. This chain's CDR3 is CASSPLAGGYEQFF. In nucleotides, the CDR3 is TGCGCCAGCAGCCCGCTGGCGGGAGGGTATGAGCAGTTCTTC.

This chain uses TRBV30 with TRBJ1-6; D might be TRBD1 (5 bases). Germline-derived CDR1 and CDR2 are GTSNPN and SVGIG (reference sequence). The CDR3 extends over 14 amino acids. The V gene lost 3 bases and the J gene lost 7 bases, with 13 bases spanning the gap. The CDR3 here is CAWSPGGENSPLHF. The CDR3 region has the DNA TGTGCCTGGAGCCCGGGGGGGGAAAATTCACCCCTCCACTTT.

The chain uses TRBV7-2 and TRBJ1-2, with 10 bases identical to TRBD1. The germline V gene encodes CDR1 SGHTA and CDR2 FQGNSA. The length of the CDR3 is 16 residues. Trimming cost V 3 bases and J 5 bases; bases outside gene matches: 9. The DNA for the CDR3 is TGTGCCAGCAGCTTGCCCCGGGACAGGGGTTTTTATGGCTACACCTTC. Protein sequence: CASSLPRDRGFYGYTF.

The chain joins TRBV5-1 to TRBJ1-2, with D uncertain. The CDR3 has 14 residues. With 5 bases removed from V and 0 bases from J, the gap between germline ends came to 11 bases. Looked up from germline, CDR1 is SGHRS and CDR2 is YFSETQ. CDR3 bases: TGCGCCAGCAGGATGTCGGCGGCTAACTATGGCTACACCTTC. This translates into CASRMSAANYGYTF.

The chain is built from TRBV7-3 and TRBJ2-7, with D perhaps TRBD2 (6 bases). Trimming took off 1 base at V and 0 bases at J, with 10 bases between the two ends. This CDR3 spans 15 amino acids. Germline assignment: CDR1 SGHTA and CDR2 FQGTGA. CDR3 nucleotide sequence: TGTGCCAGCAGCTTAAAGCCCGGGGGCTCCTACGAGCAGTACTTC. It encodes CASSLKPGGSYEQYF.

The chain joins TRBV4-2 to TRBJ1-1; D is perhaps TRBD1 (5 bases). The CDR3 runs to 13 residues. Germline V gene lookup returns CDR1 LGHNA and CDR2 YNFKEQ. Trimming cost V 5 bases and J 8 bases, with 15 bases left between them. CDR3 nucleotides: TGTGCCAGCAGCTTGGAACGACAGAACGAAGCTTTCTTT. It yields the protein CASSLERQNEAFF.

The CDR3 nucleotides are TGTGCCAGTAGTATCGGCCGGAACACTGAAGCTTTCTTT. Translating gives CASSIGRNTEAFF. The chain couples TRBV19 to TRBJ1-1, with D unclear. This CDR3 contains 13 residues. Trimming took off 3 bases at V and 1 base at J, with 6 bases between the two ends. From germline, CDR1 is LNHDA and CDR2 SQIVND (reference sequence).

With respect to this clone: At one end, the junction sequence differs from germline, possibly due to a read error. Within the sample, other DNA sequences also encode this same CDR3. The V call is TRBV2, the J call TRBJ2-3; TRBD2 aligns across 8 bases. CDR3 length: 18 amino acids. The germline V gene has CDR1 SNHLY and CDR2 FYNNEI. The CDR3 nucleotides are TGTGCCAGCAGCGAAGGCACGGGTAGCGGGGACTTCACAGATACGCAGTATTTT. Protein sequence: CASSEGTGSGDFTDTQYF.

V is TRBV30 and J is TRBJ1-2; perhaps TRBD1 as D (6 bases). This CDR3 spans 14 amino acids. CDR1 is GTSNPN, CDR2 SVGIG, per germline (reference sequence). V was pared by 2 bases and J by 4 bases, with 14 bases between. The CDR3 DNA reads as TGTGCCTGGAGTAGGGGGGGATTAAGCTATGGCTACACCTTC. Its protein product is CAWSRGGLSYGYTF.

The J gene is TRBJ2-1, the V gene TRBV4-1, with 8 positions matching TRBD2. The CDR3 runs 18 residues. V lost 2 bases, J lost 4 bases, and 13 bases stayed unmatched. CDR1 and CDR2 (germline): MGHRA, YSYEKL. The CDR3 DNA sequence: TGCGCCAGCAGCCAAATCCAATTAGCGGGGTTTACGTACAATGAGCAGTTCTTC. As protein: CASSQIQLAGFTYNEQFF.

The CDR3 protein is CASSESTSGTTYEQYF. CDR3 DNA: TGTGCCAGCAGTGAATCTACTAGCGGGACTACTTACGAGCAGTACTTC. The V and J genes are TRBV25-1 and TRBJ2-7, with 10 nucleotides matching TRBD2. The CDR3 length is 16 residues. The trim removed 1 base at V and 4 bases at J, leaving 7 bases unmatched. The V gene's germline CDR1 is MGHDK and CDR2 SYGVNS.

The chain employs TRBV6-6 and TRBJ1-5; TRBD1 matches 9 bases. J was trimmed by 6 bases and V by 5 bases; bases with no gene match: 8. The CDR3 has 15 residues. Germline V lookup: CDR1 MNHNY, CDR2 SVGAGI (reference sequence). CDR3 protein: CASSQSNRGLQPQHF. CDR3 sequence (DNA): TGTGCCAGCAGTCAAAGCAACAGGGGGCTTCAGCCCCAGCATTTT.

The chain carries TRBV6-1 and TRBJ2-1; 14 bases match TRBD2. Germline V lookup: CDR1 MNHNS, CDR2 SASEGT. The length of the CDR3 is 16 residues. Losses at the gene ends were 3 bases for V and 10 bases for J; bases not matched to a gene: 8. CDR3 protein: CASSERTSGGRWEQFF. In DNA form, the CDR3 reads TGTGCCAGCAGTGAGAGGACTAGCGGGGGGCGGTGGGAGCAGTTCTTC.

The V and J genes are TRBV30 and TRBJ2-3; D is ambiguous. The germline V gene encodes CDR1 GTSNPN and CDR2 SVGIG (reference sequence). The CDR3 length is 11 residues. V lost 1 base, J lost 5 bases, and 4 bases lay in between. Here the CDR3 DNA reads TGTGCCTGGAGTGAAGAAGATACGCAGTATTTT. Amino acid sequence: CAWSEEDTQYF.

The chain is built from TRBV30 and TRBJ2-7; 8 bases map to TRBD2. J was trimmed by 6 bases and V by 2 bases; bases with no gene match: 9. This CDR3 spans 14 amino acids. Germline CDR1 GTSNPN, CDR2 SVGIG (reference sequence). In DNA form, the CDR3 reads TGTGCCTGGAGTCGGACTAGCAGGTTTAGCGAGCAGTACTTC. Its protein is CAWSRTSRFSEQYF. Based on the CDR3 plus reference TRBV30 and TRBJ2-7, the full variable domain is SQTIHQWPATLVQPVGSPLSLECTVEGTSNPNLYWYRQAAGRGLQLLFYSVGIGQISSEVPQNLSASRPQDRQFILSSKKLLLSDSGFYLCAWSRTSRFSEQYFGPGTRLTVT.

The chain joins TRBV21-1 to TRBJ2-5; TRBD2, as called in the table, went unchecked against the DNA. TRBV21-1 has pseudogene status. The CDR3 totals 15 residues. This CDR3 is CASSARSSRGETQYF. The CDR3 DNA reads TGTGCCAGCAGCGCCCGTTCTAGTCGGGGAGAGACCCAGTACTTC.

This sequence joins TRBV5-4 and TRBJ1-1; D remains ambiguous. Germline CDR1 reads SGHNT; CDR2 reads YYREEE (reference sequence). V dropped 6 bases and J dropped 0 bases, with 15 bases sitting between them. The length of the CDR3 is 15 residues. The CDR3: CASTLSLGLNTEAFF. CDR3 DNA sequence: TGTGCCAGCACCCTTTCCCTAGGACTGAACACTGAAGCTTTCTTT. The variable domain in full, with the rest retrieved from reference TRBV5-4 and TRBJ1-1, is ETGVTQSPTHLIKTRGQQVTLRCSSQSGHNTVSWYQQALGQGPQFIFQYYREEENGRGNFPPRFSGLQFPNYSSELNVNALELDDSALYLCASTLSLGLNTEAFFGQGTRLTVV.